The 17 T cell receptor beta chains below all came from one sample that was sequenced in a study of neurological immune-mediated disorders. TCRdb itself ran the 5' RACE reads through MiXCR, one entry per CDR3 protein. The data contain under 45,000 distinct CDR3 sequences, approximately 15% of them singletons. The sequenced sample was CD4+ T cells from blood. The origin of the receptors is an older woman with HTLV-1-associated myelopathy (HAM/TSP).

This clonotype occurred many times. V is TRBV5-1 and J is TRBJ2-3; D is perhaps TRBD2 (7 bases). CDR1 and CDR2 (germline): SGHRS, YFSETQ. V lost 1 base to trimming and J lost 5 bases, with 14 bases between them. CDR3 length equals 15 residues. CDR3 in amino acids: CASSLWGGLGDTQYF. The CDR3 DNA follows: TGCGCCAGCAGCTTGTGGGGGGGCCTCGGAGATACGCAGTATTTT. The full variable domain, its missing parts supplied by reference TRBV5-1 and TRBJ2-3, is KAGVTQTPRYLIKTRGQQVTLSCSPISGHRSVSWYQQTPGQGLQFLFEYFSETQRNKGNFPGRFSGRQFSNSRSEMNVSTLELGDSALYLCASSLWGGLGDTQYFGPGTRLTVL.

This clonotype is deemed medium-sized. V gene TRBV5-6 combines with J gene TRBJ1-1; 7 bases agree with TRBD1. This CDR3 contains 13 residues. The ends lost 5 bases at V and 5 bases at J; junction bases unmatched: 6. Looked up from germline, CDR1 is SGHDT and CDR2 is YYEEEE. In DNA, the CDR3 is TGTGCCAGCAGAAGACAGGGTGGGACTGAAGCTTTCTTT. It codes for CASRRQGGTEAFF.

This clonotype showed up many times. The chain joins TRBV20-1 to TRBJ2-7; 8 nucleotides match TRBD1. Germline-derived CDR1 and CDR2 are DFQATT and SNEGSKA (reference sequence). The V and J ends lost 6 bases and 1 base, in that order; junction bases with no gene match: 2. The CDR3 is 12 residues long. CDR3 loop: CSADRASYEQYF. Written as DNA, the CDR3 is TGCAGTGCGGACAGGGCATCCTACGAGCAGTACTTC.

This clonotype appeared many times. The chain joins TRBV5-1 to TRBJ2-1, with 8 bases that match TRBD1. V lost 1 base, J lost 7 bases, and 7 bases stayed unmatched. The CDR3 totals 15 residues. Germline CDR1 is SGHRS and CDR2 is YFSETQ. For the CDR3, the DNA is TGCGCCAGCAGCTTGATGACAGGGGACGCGAATGAGCAGTTCTTC. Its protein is CASSLMTGDANEQFF.

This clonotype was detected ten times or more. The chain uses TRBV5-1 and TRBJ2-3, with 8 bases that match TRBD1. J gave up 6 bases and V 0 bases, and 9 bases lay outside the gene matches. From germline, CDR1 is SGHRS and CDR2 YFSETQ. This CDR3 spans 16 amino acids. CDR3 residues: CASSLDRTGNGDTQYF. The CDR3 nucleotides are TGCGCCAGCAGCTTGGATCGGACAGGGAATGGGGATACGCAGTATTTT.

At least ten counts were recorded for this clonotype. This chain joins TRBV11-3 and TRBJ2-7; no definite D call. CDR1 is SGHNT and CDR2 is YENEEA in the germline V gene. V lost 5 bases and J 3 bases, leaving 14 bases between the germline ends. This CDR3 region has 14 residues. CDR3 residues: CASSKGADFYEQYF. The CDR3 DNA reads TGTGCCAGCAGCAAAGGCGCGGATTTCTACGAGCAGTACTTC.

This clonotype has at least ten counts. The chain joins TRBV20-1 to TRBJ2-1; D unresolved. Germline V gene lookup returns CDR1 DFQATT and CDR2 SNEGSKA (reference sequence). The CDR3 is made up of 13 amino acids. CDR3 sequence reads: CSWEERSYNEQFF. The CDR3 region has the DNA TGCAGCTGGGAAGAGAGGTCCTACAATGAGCAGTTCTTC.

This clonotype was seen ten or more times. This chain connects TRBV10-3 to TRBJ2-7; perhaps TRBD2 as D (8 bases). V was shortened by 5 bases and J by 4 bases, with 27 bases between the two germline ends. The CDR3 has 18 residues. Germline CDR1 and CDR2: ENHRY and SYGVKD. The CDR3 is CAISKGTAGAGGVYEQYF. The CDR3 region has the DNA TGTGCCATCAGTAAAGGGACAGCTGGGGCCGGGGGGGTATACGAGCAGTACTTC.

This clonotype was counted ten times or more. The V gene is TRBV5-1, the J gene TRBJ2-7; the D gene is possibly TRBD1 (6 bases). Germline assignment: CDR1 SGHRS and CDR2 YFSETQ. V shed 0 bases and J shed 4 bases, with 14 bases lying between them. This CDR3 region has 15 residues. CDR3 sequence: CASSLAGQNRYEQYF. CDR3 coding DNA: TGCGCCAGCAGCTTGGCCGGACAGAATAGATACGAGCAGTACTTC.

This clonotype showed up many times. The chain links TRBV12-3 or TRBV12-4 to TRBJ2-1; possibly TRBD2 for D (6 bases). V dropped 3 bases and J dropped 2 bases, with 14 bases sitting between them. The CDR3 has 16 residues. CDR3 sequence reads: CASSLGPRGTYNEQFF. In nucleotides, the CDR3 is TGTGCCAGCAGTTTGGGTCCGCGGGGTACCTACAATGAGCAGTTCTTC.

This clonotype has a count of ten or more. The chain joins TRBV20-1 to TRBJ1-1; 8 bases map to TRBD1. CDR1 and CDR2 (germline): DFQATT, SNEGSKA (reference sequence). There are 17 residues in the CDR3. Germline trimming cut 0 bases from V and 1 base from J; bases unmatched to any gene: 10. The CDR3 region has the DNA TGCAGTGCTAGAGATAGGCGGGCAGGGGGCACGAACACTGAAGCTTTCTTT. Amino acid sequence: CSARDRRAGGTNTEAFF.

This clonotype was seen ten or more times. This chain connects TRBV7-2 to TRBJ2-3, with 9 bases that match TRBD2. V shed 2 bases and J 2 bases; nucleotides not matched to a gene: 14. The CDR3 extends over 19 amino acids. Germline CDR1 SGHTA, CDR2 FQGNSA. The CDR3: CASSLQALAGSRSTDTQYF. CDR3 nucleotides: TGTGCCAGCAGCTTACAAGCGCTAGCGGGGTCCCGTTCCACAGATACGCAGTATTTT.

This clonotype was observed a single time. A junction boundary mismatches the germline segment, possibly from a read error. The CDR3: CTSSWGRVSEAFF. CDR3 coding DNA: TGTACCAGCAGTTGGGGCAGGGTGTCTGAAGCTTTCTTT. The chain couples TRBV12-3 or TRBV12-4 to TRBJ1-1, with a tentative D call TRBD1 (5 bases). CDR3 size: 13 residues.

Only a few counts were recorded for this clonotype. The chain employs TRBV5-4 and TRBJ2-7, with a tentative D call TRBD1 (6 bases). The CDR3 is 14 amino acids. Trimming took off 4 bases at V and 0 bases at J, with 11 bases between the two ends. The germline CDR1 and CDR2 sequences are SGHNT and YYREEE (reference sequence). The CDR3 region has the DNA TGTGCCAGCAGCCGAGACAGGAGCTCCTACGAGCAGTACTTC. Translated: CASSRDRSSYEQYF.

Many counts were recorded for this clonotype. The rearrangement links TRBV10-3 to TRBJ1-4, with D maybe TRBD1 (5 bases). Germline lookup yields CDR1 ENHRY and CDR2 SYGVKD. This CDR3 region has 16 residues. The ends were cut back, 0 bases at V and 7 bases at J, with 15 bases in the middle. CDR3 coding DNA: TGTGCCATCAGTGAGTCGATGGGGGAACTGACTGAAAAACTGTTTTTT. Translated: CAISESMGELTEKLFF.

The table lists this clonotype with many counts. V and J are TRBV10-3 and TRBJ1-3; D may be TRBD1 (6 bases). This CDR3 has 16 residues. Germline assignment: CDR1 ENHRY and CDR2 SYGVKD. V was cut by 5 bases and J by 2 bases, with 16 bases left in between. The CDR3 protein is CAISFNPGTTGNTIYF. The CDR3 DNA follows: TGTGCCATCAGTTTTAATCCGGGGACAACTGGAAACACCATATATTTT.

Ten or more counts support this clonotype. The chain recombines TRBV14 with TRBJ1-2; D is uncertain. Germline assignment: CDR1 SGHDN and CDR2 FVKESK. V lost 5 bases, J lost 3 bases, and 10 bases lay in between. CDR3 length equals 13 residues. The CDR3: CASSLQTYYGYTF. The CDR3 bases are TGTGCCAGCAGCTTACAGACCTACTATGGCTACACCTTC.